The 28 T cell receptor beta chains below all came from one sample that was sequenced in a study of shared clonotypes between healthy human individuals. TCRdb keeps only in-frame clones here, not all; method: immunoSEQ multiplex PCR. The repertoire consists of 2.3 million or so clones, with approximately 95% occurring once and the leading ten covering 0.35% to 0.45%. The specimen was naive CD4+ T cells from PBMCs. Subset described: CD45RA+ positively selected. The receptors come from a man aged 18 to 29 in good health. Some clones in this sample may be carry-over from other donors' samples.

The CDR3 loop reads CATSKAGSTSYNEQFF. The DNA for the CDR3 is TGTGCCACTTCAAAAGCAGGGAGTACCTCCTACAATGAGCAGTTCTTC. The rearrangement links TRBV6-6 to TRBJ2-1; perhaps D is TRBD1 or TRBD2 (5 bases each). Trimming took 10 bases from V and 0 from J, leaving 19 bases between them. The CDR3 runs 16 residues. CDR1 and CDR2 (germline): MNHNY, SVGAGI (reference sequence).

The CDR3 DNA reads as TGTGCCAGCGCTGGTATTAGCGATAGCAATCAGCCCCAGCATTTT. Encoded protein: CASAGISDSNQPQHF. V gene TRBV10-3 combines with J gene TRBJ1-5; D gene ambiguous. Looked up from germline, CDR1 is ENHRY and CDR2 is SYGVKD. The CDR3 is 15 amino acids. V lost 10 bases, J lost 0 bases, and 16 bases lay in between.

V is TRBV25-1 and J is TRBJ2-1, with TRBD1 identical over 7 bases. Unmatched junction bases numbered 6, after V lost 7 bases and J lost 3 bases. Germline assignment: CDR1 MGHDK and CDR2 SYGVNS. This CDR3 is 14 amino acids long. Here the CDR3 DNA reads TGTGCCAGCAAGGGGGCCCGAAACTACAATGAGCAGTTCTTC. This sequence encodes CASKGARNYNEQFF. Full variable domain (outside the CDR3, taken from reference TRBV25-1 and TRBJ2-1): EADIYQTPRYLVIGTGKKITLECSQTMGHDKMYWYQQDPGMELHLIHYSYGVNSTEKGDLSSESTVSRIRTEHFPLTLESARPSHTSQYLCASKGARNYNEQFFGPGTRLTVL.

The chain uses TRBV18 and TRBJ2-5; D ambiguous. V lost 6 bases, J lost 5 bases, and 22 bases lay in between. This CDR3 region has 16 residues. Per germline, CDR1 KGHSH and CDR2 LQKENI. The CDR3 sequence: CASSLHGPRGGETQYF. The CDR3 bases are TGTGCCAGCTCTCTCCATGGGCCCAGAGGTGGGGAGACCCAGTACTTC.

V and J are TRBV5-1 and TRBJ2-2, with a tentative D call TRBD2 (5 bases). V shed 4 bases and J shed 6 bases, with 10 bases lying between them. The germline gives CDR1 SGHRS, CDR2 YFSETQ. The CDR3 has 13 amino acids. The CDR3: CASSPLVAGELFF. The DNA for the CDR3 is TGCGCCAGCAGCCCACTAGTGGCCGGGGAGCTGTTTTTT.

This clone was seen a single time. The same CDR3 also results from other DNA sequences found in this sample. The genes are TRBV27 and TRBJ2-3, with 8 bases that match TRBD1. Losses at the gene ends were 5 bases for V and 6 bases for J; bases not matched to a gene: 10. CDR1 is MNHEY, CDR2 SMNVEV, per germline (reference sequence). The CDR3 extends over 15 amino acids. CDR3 sequence reads: CASSPWTGRTDTQYF. The CDR3, as DNA: TGTGCCAGCAGTCCCTGGACAGGGAGGACGGATACGCAGTATTTT.

V gene TRBV7-8 combines with J gene TRBJ1-5, with no clear D. V lost 1 base and J lost 4, with 11 bases in between. The CDR3 runs to 15 residues. Germline values: CDR1 SGHVS, CDR2 FQNEAQ. CDR3 coding DNA: TGTGCCAGCAGCTTAGGGAGGGCGAGGAATCAGCCCCAGCATTTT. Protein sequence: CASSLGRARNQPQHF.

The rearrangement links TRBV4-2 to TRBJ2-1; 9 bases are shared with TRBD2. CDR3 length: 16 amino acids. J lost 4 bases, V lost 4 bases, and 8 bases had no gene match. CDR1 and CDR2 (germline): LGHNA, YNFKEQ. CDR3 nucleotide sequence: TGTGCCAGCAGCCGGAGACTAGCGGAAGGGTACAATGAGCAGTTCTTC. Translated: CASSRRLAEGYNEQFF.

The CDR3 reads CASSKLAGSSYEQYF. In DNA, the CDR3 is TGTGCCAGCAGTAAACTAGCGGGCAGCTCCTACGAGCAGTACTTC. The V call is TRBV7-2, the J call TRBJ2-7, with TRBD2 matching over 9 bases. Germline V gene sequence: CDR1 SGHTA, CDR2 FQGNSA. This CDR3 is 15 amino acids long. Trimming at V came to 6 bases and at J to 0 bases, leaving 6 bases not matched to a gene.

This sequence joins TRBV6-5 and TRBJ1-2; D unclear. The V end was cut by 0 bases, the J end by 3 bases, with 8 bases between. Looked up from germline, CDR1 is MNHEY and CDR2 is SVGAGI. The CDR3 is 14 residues long. The CDR3 loop is CASSYSRQDYGYTF. CDR3 bases: TGTGCCAGCAGTTACTCAAGGCAGGACTATGGCTACACCTTC.

The chain carries TRBV28 and TRBJ1-1; D gene uncertain. The CDR3 sequence is 13 residues long. CDR1 is MDHEN, CDR2 SYDVKM, per germline. V was clipped by 7 bases and J by 0 bases, with 9 bases between them. CDR3 protein: CASTLVLNTEAFF. Written as DNA, the CDR3 is TGTGCCAGCACGTTGGTGTTGAACACTGAAGCTTTCTTT.

The CDR3 here is CASSNSGQGRDTQYF. For the CDR3, the DNA is TGTGCCAGCAGTAACAGCGGACAGGGGCGGGATACGCAGTATTTT. The chain has TRBV2 and TRBJ2-3, with 9 bases aligning to TRBD1. Per the germline V gene, CDR1 is SNHLY and CDR2 is FYNNEI. This CDR3 has 15 residues. With V trimmed by 5 bases and J by 6 bases, 9 bases remained unmatched.

V is TRBV5-6 and J is TRBJ2-7; D might be TRBD2 (6 bases). Trimming cost V 3 bases and J 8 bases, with 21 bases left between them. The CDR3 totals 15 residues. Germline V gene lookup returns CDR1 SGHDT and CDR2 YYEEEE. The CDR3 bases are TGTGCCAGCAGCTCTTCCGGGACTGGGCCTACAAAGCAGTACTTC. As protein: CASSSSGTGPTKQYF.

The chain is built from TRBV11-1 and TRBJ2-1; D is perhaps TRBD2 (6 bases). Germline-derived CDR1 and CDR2 are SGHAT and FQDESV (reference sequence). Trimming took off 3 bases at V and 1 base at J, with 7 bases between the two ends. The CDR3 has 14 amino acids. The CDR3 bases are TGTGCCAGCAGCTTGGAGGGGTCCTACAATGAGCAGTTCTTC. The encoded protein is CASSLEGSYNEQFF.

This clone was observed a handful of times. The chain recombines TRBV28 with TRBJ1-1; the D is unclear. The CDR3 is 11 residues long. CDR1 is MDHEN and CDR2 is SYDVKM in the germline V gene. V dropped 6 bases and J dropped 10 bases, with 12 bases sitting between them. CDR3 DNA: TGTGCCAGCAGCCGAACAGCGCCAGCTTTCTTT. Its translation is CASSRTAPAFF.

V gene TRBV6-6 combines with J gene TRBJ2-7, with TRBD2 matching 7 bases. This CDR3 has 15 residues. Germline-derived CDR1 and CDR2 are MNHNY and SVGAGI (reference sequence). Trimming removed 0 bases from V and 7 bases from J; junction bases left unmatched: 9. The CDR3 region has the DNA TGTGCCAGCAGTTACTCGAGGGCCGGGGGGTCGGAGCAGTACTTC. It is translated as CASSYSRAGGSEQYF.

The chain links TRBV5-8 to TRBJ2-7; 7 nucleotides align to TRBD2. The V gene end was trimmed by 5 bases and the J gene end by 4 bases; junction bases not matched to a gene: 12. Germline CDR1 SGHTS, CDR2 YDEGEE. The CDR3 totals 15 residues. The CDR3 nucleotides read TGTGCCAGCAGTTTTCAGGGCGGGAGTAGTTACGAGCAGTACTTC. It translates to CASSFQGGSSYEQYF.

The chain combines TRBV6-5 with TRBJ2-3; D unclear. CDR1 is MNHEY and CDR2 is SVGAGI in the germline V gene. Trimming took 6 bases from V and 0 from J, leaving 10 bases between them. This CDR3 has 14 amino acids. The DNA of the CDR3 is TGTGCCAGCAGCGAAACAGCGAGCACAGATACGCAGTATTTT. It specifies CASSETASTDTQYF.

The rearrangement joins TRBV10-3 to TRBJ1-1; D is uncertain. From germline, CDR1 is ENHRY and CDR2 SYGVKD. V was pared by 4 bases and J by 4 bases, with 10 bases between. The CDR3 length is 13 residues. This chain's CDR3 is CAISGPTGTEAFF. DNA for the CDR3: TGTGCCATCAGTGGCCCTACGGGCACTGAAGCTTTCTTT.

V is TRBV28 and J is TRBJ1-1; 9 bases are shared with TRBD1. This CDR3 spans 16 amino acids. Germline values: CDR1 MDHEN, CDR2 SYDVKM. V lost 6 bases, J lost 1 base, and 9 bases stayed unmatched. CDR3 protein: CASSYLPGQGNTEAFF. DNA of the CDR3: TGTGCCAGCAGCTATCTACCGGGACAGGGGAACACTGAAGCTTTCTTT. The variable domain in full, completed from reference TRBV28 and TRBJ1-1, reads DVKVTQSSRYLVKRTGEKVFLECVQDMDHENMFWYRQDPGLGLRLIYFSYDVKMKEKGDIPEGYSVSREKKERFSLILESASTNQTSMYLCASSYLPGQGNTEAFFGQGTRLTVV.

The chain uses TRBV10-3 and TRBJ1-1; D may be TRBD1 (5 bases). Germline V gives CDR1 ENHRY, CDR2 SYGVKD. The ends were cut back, 7 bases at V and 3 bases at J, with 12 bases in the middle. This CDR3 has 13 residues. Here the CDR3 reads CAIKAREDTEAFF. CDR3 in DNA: TGTGCCATCAAGGCCAGGGAAGACACTGAAGCTTTCTTT.

This chain joins TRBV29-1 and TRBJ2-7; the D is unclear. This CDR3 has 13 residues. The germline V gene has CDR1 SQVTM and CDR2 ANQGSEA. Between the trimmed V and J ends, which lost 4 bases and 1 base, there was a span of 11 bases. CDR3 sequence reads: CSVVTTASYEQYF. DNA of the CDR3: TGCAGCGTTGTTACCACAGCTTCCTACGAGCAGTACTTC.

The V and J genes are TRBV5-1 and TRBJ2-2; TRBD2 matches at 9 bases. The CDR3 contains 16 residues. Germline trimming cut 4 bases from V and 7 bases from J; bases unmatched to any gene: 11. Germline V gene lookup returns CDR1 SGHRS and CDR2 YFSETQ. The CDR3, as DNA: TGCGCCAGCAGCGGGCGGCCTAGCGGGATGCGCGGGGAGCTGTTTTTT. It codes for CASSGRPSGMRGELFF.

With respect to this clone: This sample includes further DNA sequences coding for the same CDR3. The chain joins TRBV30 to TRBJ2-1; weak D call: TRBD1 (5 bases). This CDR3 is built from 12 residues. Germline V CDR1 and CDR2: GTSNPN, SVGIG (reference sequence). Deletions cut 0 bases from V and 6 bases from J, with 6 bases between. CDR3 bases: TGTGCCTGGAGTGTTAGGGGCAATGAGCAGTTCTTC. Translating it yields CAWSVRGNEQFF.

About this clone itself: It is unclear where the CDR3 begins or ends on the DNA, so no DNA is shown, and the CDR3 is as TCRdb lists it. This rearrangement joins TRBV28 to TRBJ1-5; TRBD1, the D gene given by the table, was not confirmed from the DNA. CDR1 MDHEN and CDR2 SYDVKM come from the germline V gene. The CDR3 length is 16 residues, termini included. CDR3: CASSSSGQGINQPQHF.

This clone has only one observation. The chain joins TRBV19 to TRBJ2-3; D is perhaps TRBD2 (6 bases). Germline lookup yields CDR1 LNHDA and CDR2 SQIVND (reference sequence). Between the trimmed V and J ends, which lost 3 bases and 6 bases, there was a span of 22 bases. CDR3 length: 17 residues. The CDR3 loop is CASSIGGTKGWGDTQYF. CDR3 nucleotide sequence: TGTGCCAGTAGTATCGGCGGGACCAAAGGGTGGGGGGATACGCAGTATTTT.

V usage is TRBV25-1 and J usage is TRBJ2-3; D uncertain. Between the trimmed V and J ends, which lost 7 bases and 2 bases, there was a span of 13 bases. Per germline, CDR1 MGHDK and CDR2 SYGVNS. This CDR3 spans 14 amino acids. As DNA, the CDR3 is TGTGCCAGCACTCCCTCCGGGTCCACAGATACGCAGTATTTT. This codes for CASTPSGSTDTQYF.

The chain joins TRBV5-4 to TRBJ1-2; D is unclear. This CDR3 is built from 14 residues. The V gene lost 1 base and the J gene lost 6 bases, with 13 bases spanning the gap. Germline V gene data show CDR1 as SGHNT and CDR2 as YYREEE (reference sequence). CDR3 sequence reads: CASSLPPQVHGYTF. CDR3 sequence (DNA): TGTGCCAGCAGCTTGCCGCCCCAGGTCCATGGCTACACCTTC.